A selection of T cell receptor beta chains follows, all from one sample in a study of CXCR3 chemokines and chemotherapy response in bladder cancer. From the PCR reads, TCRdb called clonotypes with MiXCR, one entry per CDR3 protein. The top ten hold around 9% of the sample, which has 8,600 or so distinct CDR3 sequences, about 21% seen once. Specimen collection occurred from a patient whose treatment included neoadjuvant chemotherapy. These receptor sequences come from a human donor with bladder cancer that did not respond to neoadjuvant chemotherapy. Both conserved end residues are part of each CDR3. D genes are given only for firm matches. Expanded clones are given a class, and other clones once, few, many or no size at all.

v_gene	d_gene	len	abundance	j_gene	CDR3aa	CDR3nt
TRBV11-3	NA	14	many	TRBJ2-1	CASSREAAGNEQFF	TGTGCCAGCAGCCGTGAGGCCGCTGGTAATGAGCAGTTCTTC
TRBV7-2	NA	13	medium-sized	TRBJ1-1	CASSLQTDGEAFF	TGTGCCAGCAGCTTACAGACAGATGGGGAAGCTTTCTTT
TRBV7-9	NA	15	many	TRBJ2-3	CASSLGAGLTDTQYF	TGTGCCAGCAGCTTGGGGGCTGGGCTCACAGATACGCAGTATTTT
TRBV20-1	TRBD1	18	few	TRBJ1-1	CSAEAVGRGRVSGTEAFF	TGCAGTGCAGAGGCGGTCGGGAGGGGGCGGGTATCGGGGACTGAAGCTTTCTTT
TRBV30	NA	12	medium-sized	TRBJ2-1	CAWKGPPMEQFF	TGTGCCTGGAAGGGACCCCCCATGGAGCAGTTCTTC
TRBV4-2	NA	15	NA	TRBJ2-1	CASSQRDGYYNEQFF	TGTGCCAGCAGCCAACGGGACGGCTACTACAATGAGCAGTTCTTC
TRBV7-2	NA	14	many	TRBJ1-4	CASSLTLTNEKLFF	TGTGCCAGCAGCTTAACCCTAACTAATGAAAAACTGTTTTTT
TRBV18	TRBD1	16	NA	TRBJ2-3	CASSPPGQGQEDTQYF	TGTGCCAGCTCACCACCGGGACAGGGTCAGGAAGATACGCAGTATTTT
TRBV7-9	NA	13	medium-sized	TRBJ1-1	CASTLQPGTEAFF	TGTGCCAGCACCCTTCAACCGGGGACTGAAGCTTTCTTT
TRBV6-5	NA	14	many	TRBJ1-1	CASRLRAAEGEAFF	TGTGCCAGCAGGCTACGTGCGGCTGAGGGTGAAGCTTTCTTT
TRBV6-5	TRBD1	16	many	TRBJ1-2	CASSYSGQGVFYGYTF	TGTGCCAGCAGTTACTCGGGACAGGGGGTTTTCTATGGCTACACCTTC
TRBV6-5	NA	13	many	TRBJ2-5	CASSYSTGETQYF	TGTGCCAGCAGTTACTCGACAGGAGAGACCCAGTACTTC
TRBV20-1	TRBD1	14	many	TRBJ1-4	CSAPGAGGNEKLFF	TGCAGTGCTCCCGGGGCAGGGGGGAATGAAAAACTGTTTTTT
TRBV27	TRBD2	16	medium-sized	TRBJ2-1	CASSLSGGAGTNEQFF	TGTGCCAGCAGTTTATCCGGTGGAGCGGGGACCAATGAGCAGTTCTTC
TRBV15	NA	15	many	TRBJ2-7	CATRESRAGRDEQYF	TGTGCCACCAGGGAATCGCGGGCAGGGCGAGACGAGCAGTACTTC
TRBV9	TRBD2	16	few	TRBJ2-3	CASSAHLAGASDTQYF	TGTGCCAGCAGCGCCCACCTAGCGGGGGCTTCGGATACGCAGTATTTT
TRBV6-2/TRBV6-3	NA	16	medium-sized	TRBJ2-1	CASSYSATAAYNEQFF	TGTGCCAGCAGTTACTCTGCTACCGCTGCCTACAATGAGCAGTTCTTC
TRBV6-2/TRBV6-3	NA	15	medium-sized	TRBJ1-1	CASSSEEPGNTEAFF	TGTGCCAGCAGTTCCGAGGAACCGGGGAACACTGAAGCTTTCTTT
TRBV29-1	TRBD2	16	medium-sized	TRBJ2-5	CSVLGLAGPVGETQYF	TGCAGCGTTCTAGGTCTAGCGGGCCCCGTTGGGGAGACCCAGTACTTC
TRBV7-9	NA	12	many	TRBJ2-7	CASSLSGVEQYF	TGTGCCAGCAGCCTCTCGGGAGTGGAGCAGTACTTC
TRBV27	TRBD2	16	medium-sized	TRBJ2-3	CASFGLAGAVEDTQYF	TGTGCCAGCTTCGGACTAGCGGGGGCCGTTGAAGATACGCAGTATTTT
TRBV6-5	NA	17	medium-sized	TRBJ2-6	CASTTGRRGSGANVLTF	TGTGCCAGCACCACGGGAAGGAGAGGCTCTGGGGCCAACGTCCTGACTTTC
TRBV19	NA	16	NA	TRBJ2-1	CASSGAGTLLDNEQFF	TGTGCCAGTAGTGGAGCCGGGACTCTCCTAGACAATGAGCAGTTCTTC
TRBV6-5	NA	15	many	TRBJ1-2	CASTPQPGQPSGYTF	TGTGCCAGCACCCCACAACCGGGACAACCCTCTGGCTACACCTTC
TRBV7-2	NA	11	medium-sized	TRBJ1-1	CASSFGREAFF	TGTGCCAGCAGCTTCGGGAGGGAAGCTTTCTTT
TRBV11-2	NA	13	many	TRBJ1-2	CASSLDTLLGYTF	TGTGCCAGCAGCTTAGATACCCTCCTTGGCTACACCTTC
TRBV28	NA	14	many	TRBJ1-2	CASSFPGVNYGYTF	TGTGCCAGCAGTTTTCCAGGGGTAAACTATGGCTACACCTTC
TRBV27	TRBD1	13	many	TRBJ2-5	CASGGQGRETQYF	TGTGCCAGCGGGGGACAGGGTAGAGAGACCCAGTACTTC
TRBV5-4	NA	16	medium-sized	TRBJ1-1	CASSLVRRGSGTEAFF	TGTGCCAGCAGCTTGGTCCGAAGGGGTTCGGGCACTGAAGCTTTCTTT
TRBV20-1	TRBD2	14	NA	TRBJ2-1	CSASGPSGVNEQFF	TGCAGTGCGAGTGGTCCTAGCGGGGTCAATGAGCAGTTCTTC
TRBV6-1	NA	13	many	TRBJ1-5	CASSETLNQPQHF	TGTGCCAGCAGTGAGACACTCAATCAGCCCCAGCATTTT
TRBV5-4	NA	14	medium-sized	TRBJ1-6	CASSLGGGDLPLHF	TGTGCCAGCAGCTTGGGGGGCGGGGACTTACCCCTCCACTTT
TRBV24-1	NA	12	many	TRBJ1-5	CAASSGAQPQHF	TGTGCCGCTTCATCGGGGGCTCAGCCCCAGCATTTT
TRBV18	NA	13	many	TRBJ1-2	CASETDPASGYTF	TGTGCCAGCGAAACCGACCCCGCAAGTGGCTACACCTTC
TRBV16	TRBD1	14	many	TRBJ1-2	CASSQSATGYGYTF	TGTGCCAGCAGCCAATCAGCGACAGGGTATGGCTACACCTTC
TRBV6-5	NA	14	NA	TRBJ1-6	CASSYGGQGNSPHF	TGTGCCAGCAGTTACGGAGGGCAAGGGAATTCACCCCACTTT
TRBV13	NA	16	medium-sized	TRBJ2-1	CASSPRVGPNYNEQFF	TGTGCCAGCAGCCCCCGAGTCGGCCCCAACTACAATGAGCAGTTCTTC
TRBV15	TRBD1	17	many	TRBJ1-3	CATSRRDRGPIGNTIYF	TGTGCCACCAGCCGAAGAGACAGGGGCCCTATAGGAAACACCATATATTTT
TRBV18	NA	14	medium-sized	TRBJ2-2	CASSLQIGTGELFF	TGTGCCAGCTCATTACAGATAGGCACCGGGGAGCTGTTTTTT
TRBV20-1	NA	12	NA	TRBJ2-7	CSASADIYEQYF	TGCAGTGCTAGTGCGGATATCTACGAGCAGTACTTC
TRBV14	NA	15	NA	TRBJ1-4	CASSLGTWGGEKLFF	TGTGCCAGCAGCTTAGGGACATGGGGTGGTGAAAAACTGTTTTTT
TRBV6-5	NA	14	medium-sized	TRBJ2-7	CASSYLTAPYEQYF	TGTGCCAGCAGTTACCTGACAGCTCCCTACGAGCAGTACTTC
TRBV11-1	NA	17	many	TRBJ2-5	CASTPVRGLGAQETQYF	TGTGCCAGCACCCCCGTTCGGGGGCTCGGGGCCCAAGAGACCCAGTACTTC
TRBV6-5	TRBD1	18	many	TRBJ2-6	CASSPWTGTTSGANVLTF	TGTGCCAGCAGTCCTTGGACAGGGACCACCTCTGGGGCCAACGTCCTGACTTTC
TRBV18	NA	14	many	TRBJ1-2	CASSPGADNYGYTF	TGTGCCAGCTCACCCGGCGCGGATAACTATGGCTACACCTTC
TRBV6-1	NA	15	medium-sized	TRBJ1-1	CASSGGRAENTEAFF	TGTGCCAGCAGTGGGGGCCGGGCAGAAAACACTGAAGCTTTCTTT
TRBV7-9	NA	13	many	TRBJ2-5	CASSQSSKETQYF	TGTGCCAGCAGCCAATCGTCAAAAGAGACCCAGTACTTC
TRBV7-9	TRBD2	16	many	TRBJ2-5	CASSSSRLAGQETQYF	TGTGCCAGCAGCTCGAGTAGACTAGCGGGCCAAGAGACCCAGTACTTC
TRBV6-9	NA	14	medium-sized	TRBJ1-2	CASIQGQANYGYTF	TGTGCCAGCATCCAAGGTCAAGCTAACTATGGCTACACCTTC
TRBV12-3/TRBV12-4	TRBD1	13	many	TRBJ2-7	CASSPEKGQGVYF	TGTGCCAGCAGTCCCGAGAAGGGACAGGGCGTGTACTTC
TRBV6-1	TRBD1	14	once	TRBJ2-7	CASSEDGTGEEQYF	TGTGCCAGCAGTGAAGACGGGACAGGGGAGGAGCAGTACTTC
TRBV20-1	NA	14	many	TRBJ1-2	CSARDDGRGGGYTF	TGCAGTGCTAGAGATGACGGCAGGGGTGGTGGCTACACCTTC
TRBV6-1	TRBD1	15	medium-sized	TRBJ1-3	CASSEGAGGGNTIYF	TGTGCCAGCAGTGAAGGGGCAGGGGGCGGAAACACCATATATTTT
TRBV30	NA	13	medium-sized	TRBJ2-1	CAWSGAGDNEQFF	TGTGCCTGGAGTGGAGCAGGGGACAATGAGCAGTTCTTC
TRBV10-3	NA	16	medium-sized	TRBJ2-1	CAIRDIVGGAGNEQFF	TGTGCCATCAGAGACATTGTTGGGGGGGCCGGCAATGAGCAGTTCTTC
TRBV18	TRBD1	15	medium-sized	TRBJ1-3	CASSPGQGSGNTIYF	TGTGCCAGCTCGCCGGGACAGGGAAGCGGTAACACCATATATTTT
TRBV15	NA	13	many	TRBJ2-2	CATSTPWGGELFF	TGTGCCACCAGCACCCCATGGGGGGGGGAGCTGTTTTTT
TRBV27	TRBD1	16	medium-sized	TRBJ2-6	CASSFTGGMRANVLTF	TGTGCCAGCAGTTTTACAGGGGGCATGAGGGCCAACGTCCTGACTTTC
TRBV20-1	TRBD2	14	few	TRBJ2-5	CSASIGGGPETQYF	TGCAGTGCTAGTATCGGGGGGGGTCCGGAGACCCAGTACTTC
TRBV30	NA	14	NA	TRBJ1-1	CAWSVEGGFTEAFF	TGTGCCTGGAGTGTAGAGGGCGGCTTCACTGAAGCTTTCTTT